This TCR beta chain stems from a study of blood T cell repertoires in COVID-19. Study information: Acute and convalescent COVID-19 specimens originated in the United States, Italy and Spain. PBMCs, B-cell-depleted T cells, or T cells provided the cDNA or gDNA that made up the material.

The study assigned cohorts using participant-reported clinical history. Only one count was recorded for this clone. V gave up 1 base and J gave up 7 bases; unmatched junction bases: 4. The CDR3 is 14 residues long. The V gene's germline CDR1 is MNHEY and CDR2 SMNVEV (reference sequence). In the source study's methods: Amplification of reference gene primers provided the estimated nucleated cell counts. Sequencing was performed with immunoSEQ multiplex PCR; in TCRdb, only in-frame clones are kept and a portion is missing. V and J calls plus clone size are reproduced from that table; the DNA served to infer D and trimming. The data contain around 250,000 clones, around 90% of them singletons.

This chain connects TRBV27 to TRBJ2-7; 10 nucleotides match TRBD1. The sequenced material came from PBMCs or T cells enriched from blood (not recorded which). The receptor's source is a woman between 50 and 59 years old who had recovered from COVID-19. This CDR3 is CASSLWDRGGEQYF. The CDR3 nucleotides read TGTGCCAGCAGTTTATGGGACAGGGGTGGGGAGCAGTACTTC.